The 3 T cell receptor beta chains presented below share a single source sample, sequenced in a study of beta chain features in type 1 diabetes. Expressed TCRB transcripts were sequenced, since all the RNA that had been isolated was reverse transcribed. Here immunoSEQ multiplex PCR was the method, and the copy in TCRdb shows in-frame clones only, minus some. Of hundreds of thousands of clones in the sample, 14% are singletons; the top ten hold over 5%. The sample was central memory CD4+ T cells from blood. The receptor set was obtained from a man aged 25 to 40 in good health.

This clone was picked up many times. The chain is built from TRBV14 and TRBJ2-1; either TRBD1 or TRBD2 may fit D (5 bases each). Deletions cut 1 base from V and 5 bases from J, with 21 bases between. Germline V gene data show CDR1 as SGHDN and CDR2 as FVKESK. This CDR3 spans 18 amino acids. CDR3: CASSQGGGWAQGHNEQFF. In DNA, the CDR3 is TGTGCCAGCAGCCAAGGGGGCGGGTGGGCGCAAGGACACAATGAGCAGTTCTTC.

There are a few counts of this clone. J is TRBJ1-1 and V is TRBV7-2; the D is unclear. The length of the CDR3 is 14 residues. Germline assignment: CDR1 SGHTA and CDR2 FQGNSA. Trimming cost V 1 base and J 10 bases, with 16 bases left between them. The CDR3 DNA sequence: TGTGCCAGCAGCTTAGGGCCCGGGAAGATGGTAGCTTTCTTT. It yields the protein CASSLGPGKMVAFF.

V is TRBV23-1 and J is TRBJ2-2, with no clear D. TRBV23-1 is noted as an ORF with a role that remains uncertain. The CDR3 is 15 amino acids. The V end was cut by 4 bases, the J end by 4 bases, with 13 bases between. Here the CDR3 DNA reads TGCGCCAGCAGTCCTAGGAATTCAACCACCGGGGAGCTGTTTTTT. It codes for CASSPRNSTTGELFF.